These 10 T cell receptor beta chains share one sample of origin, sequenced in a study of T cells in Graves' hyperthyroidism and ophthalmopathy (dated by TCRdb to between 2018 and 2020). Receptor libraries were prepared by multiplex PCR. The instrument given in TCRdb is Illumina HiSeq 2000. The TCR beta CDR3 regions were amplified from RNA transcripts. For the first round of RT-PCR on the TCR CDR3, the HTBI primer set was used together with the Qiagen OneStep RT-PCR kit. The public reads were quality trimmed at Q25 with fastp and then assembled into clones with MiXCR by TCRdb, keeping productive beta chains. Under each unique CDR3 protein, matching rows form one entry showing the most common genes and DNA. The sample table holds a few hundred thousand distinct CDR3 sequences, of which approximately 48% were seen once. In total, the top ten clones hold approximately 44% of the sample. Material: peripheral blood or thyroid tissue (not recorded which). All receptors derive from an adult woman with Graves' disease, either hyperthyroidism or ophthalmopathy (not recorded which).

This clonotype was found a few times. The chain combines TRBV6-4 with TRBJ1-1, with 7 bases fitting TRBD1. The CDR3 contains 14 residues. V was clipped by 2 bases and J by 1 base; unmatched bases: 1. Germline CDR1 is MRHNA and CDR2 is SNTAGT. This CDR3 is CASSDGTENTEAFF. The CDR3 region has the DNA TGTGCCAGCAGTGACGGGACAGAGAACACTGAAGCTTTCTTT.

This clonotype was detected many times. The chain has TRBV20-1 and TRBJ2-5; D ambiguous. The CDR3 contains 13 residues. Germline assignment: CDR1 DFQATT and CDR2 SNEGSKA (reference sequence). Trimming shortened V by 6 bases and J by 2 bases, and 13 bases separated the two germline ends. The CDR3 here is CSAVKDQQETQYF. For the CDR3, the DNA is TGCAGTGCGGTCAAGGACCAACAAGAGACCCAGTACTTC.

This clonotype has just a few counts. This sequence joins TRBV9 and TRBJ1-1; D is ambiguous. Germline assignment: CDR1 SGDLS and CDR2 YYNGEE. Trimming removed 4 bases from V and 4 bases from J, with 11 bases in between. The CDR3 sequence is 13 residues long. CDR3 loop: CASSPGESTEAFF. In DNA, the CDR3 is TGTGCCAGCAGCCCTGGGGAGAGCACTGAAGCTTTCTTT.

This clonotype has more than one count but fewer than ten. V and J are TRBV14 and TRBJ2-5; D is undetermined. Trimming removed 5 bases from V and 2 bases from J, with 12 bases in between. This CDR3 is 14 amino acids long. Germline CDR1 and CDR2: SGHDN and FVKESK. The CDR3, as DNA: TGTGCCAGCAGCTTCCGATCAGGTCAAGAGACCCAGTACTTC. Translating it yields CASSFRSGQETQYF. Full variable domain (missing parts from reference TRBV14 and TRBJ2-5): EAGVTQFPSHSVIEKGQTVTLRCDPISGHDNLYWYRRVMGKEIKFLLHFVKESKQDESGMPNNRFLAERTGGTYSTLKVQPAELEDSGVYFCASSFRSGQETQYFGPGTRLLVL.

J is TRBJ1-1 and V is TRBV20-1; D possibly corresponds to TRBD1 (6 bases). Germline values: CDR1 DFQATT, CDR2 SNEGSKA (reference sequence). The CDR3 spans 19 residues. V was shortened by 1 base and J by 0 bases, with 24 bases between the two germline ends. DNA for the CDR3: TGCAGTGCTAGAGTAACCTCTCGGGGGGCCCATAGATTGAACACTGAAGCTTTCTTT. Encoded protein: CSARVTSRGAHRLNTEAFF.

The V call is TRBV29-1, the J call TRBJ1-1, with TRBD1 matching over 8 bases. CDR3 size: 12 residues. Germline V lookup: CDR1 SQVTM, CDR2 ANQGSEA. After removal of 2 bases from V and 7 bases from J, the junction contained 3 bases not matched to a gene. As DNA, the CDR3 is TGCAGCGTTGAATGGACAGGGCATGAAGCTTTCTTT. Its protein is CSVEWTGHEAFF.

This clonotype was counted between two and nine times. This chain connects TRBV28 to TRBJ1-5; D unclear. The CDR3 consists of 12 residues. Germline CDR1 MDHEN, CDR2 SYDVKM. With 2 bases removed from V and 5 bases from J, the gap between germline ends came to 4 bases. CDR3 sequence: CASSLMDQPQHF. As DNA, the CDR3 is TGTGCCAGCAGTTTAATGGATCAGCCCCAGCATTTT.

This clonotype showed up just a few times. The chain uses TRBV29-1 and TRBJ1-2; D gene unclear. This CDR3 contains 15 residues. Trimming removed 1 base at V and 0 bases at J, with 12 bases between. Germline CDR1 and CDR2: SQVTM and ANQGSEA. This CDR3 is CSVEVFANPNYGYTF. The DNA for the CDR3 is TGCAGCGTTGAAGTATTTGCGAACCCTAACTATGGCTACACCTTC.

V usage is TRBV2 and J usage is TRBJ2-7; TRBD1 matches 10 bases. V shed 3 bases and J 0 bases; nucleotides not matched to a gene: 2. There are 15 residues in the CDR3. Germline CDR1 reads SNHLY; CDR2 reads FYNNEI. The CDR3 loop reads CASSDRTGGSYEQYF. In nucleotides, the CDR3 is TGTGCCAGCAGTGATAGGACAGGGGGCTCCTACGAGCAGTACTTC. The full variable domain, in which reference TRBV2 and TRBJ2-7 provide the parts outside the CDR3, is EPEVTQTPSHQVTQMGQEVILRCVPISNHLYFYWYRQILGQKVEFLVSFYNNEISEKSEIFDDQFSVERPDGSNFTLKIRSTKLEDSAMYFCASSDRTGGSYEQYFGPGTRLTVT.

The CDR3 DNA reads TGCGCCAGCAGCCCGACTAGCGGGAGGTTCTCCGGGGAGCTGTTTTTT. Amino acids: CASSPTSGRFSGELFF. J is TRBJ2-2 and V is TRBV5-1, with 13 bases aligning to TRBD2. V dropped 4 bases and J dropped 6; count of bases not matched to a gene: 6. This CDR3 has 16 amino acids. Germline V gene lookup returns CDR1 SGHRS and CDR2 YFSETQ.